A selection of T cell receptor beta chains follows, all from one sample in a study of T-cell memory formation after mild COVID-19. Each CDR3 protein gets one entry after TCRdb re-called the 5' RACE reads with MiXCR. This table holds a few hundred thousand distinct CDR3 sequences, roughly a fifth found once. Sequenced input: PBMCs or a T cell subset sorted from them (not recorded which). These receptors were taken from a man between 18 and 35 years old who had mild COVID-19 (a few samples of this study predate the infection). Cell type and time point are not known. Each CDR3 is given without its conserved first and last residue. Fields, in order: D gene, J gene, V gene, CDR3 protein. A D gene is named only where the DNA matches it firmly.

>.|TRBJ2-1|TRBV20-1
SAPIRGISYNEQF
>.|TRBJ2-2|TRBV20-1
SARVAGGNTGELI
>.|TRBJ1-1|TRBV5-1
ASRGGTELEAF
>.|TRBJ2-7|TRBV5-1
ASSLGPGLSYEQY
>TRBD1|TRBJ2-3|TRBV10-3
AISERGQADTQY
>.|TRBJ1-1|TRBV5-1
ASSEVRLRNTEAF
>.|TRBJ2-3|TRBV10-2
ASSDWPGGPTDTQY
>TRBD2|TRBJ2-7|TRBV6-6
ASSSTSGGTNEQY
>.|TRBJ2-2|TRBV28
ASSLLNTGELF
>.|TRBJ1-6|TRBV4-2
ASSQPPGGSPLH
>.|TRBJ2-6|TRBV6-1
ASSEAGLGSGANVLT
>.|TRBJ2-3|TRBV9
ASSARDPSTDTQY
>TRBD2|TRBJ2-3|TRBV7-2
ASVGLAFSDTQY
>.|TRBJ1-6|TRBV4-2
ASRPGRPNSPLH
>TRBD2|TRBJ2-5|TRBV7-2
ASSPWTSGAGETQY
>TRBD1|TRBJ2-7|TRBV6-2/TRBV6-3
ASSYSYRTGWFEQY
>.|TRBJ1-6|TRBV7-2
ASSSGAVLSPLH
>.|TRBJ2-2|TRBV2
ASCRDWDTGELF
>TRBD1|TRBJ1-2|TRBV4-2
ASSHPRTGGVSGYT
>.|TRBJ1-5|TRBV20-1
SARVPQPPNQPQH
>.|TRBJ2-7|TRBV4-1
ASSLIDSSYEQY
>.|TRBJ2-7|TRBV14
ASSQGEEFGQY
>.|TRBJ2-3|TRBV4-2
ASSQVTTSTDTQY
>.|TRBJ1-2|TRBV4-1
ASSQRGVPPNYGYT
>.|TRBJ2-5|TRBV4-3
ASSQEYAEGGLEETQY
>.|TRBJ1-1|TRBV27
ASRSSRWSRGGNTEAF
>TRBD2|TRBJ2-2|TRBV2
ASSAAGGRKYTGELF
>.|TRBJ2-7|TRBV7-2
ASREGGSSYEQY
>TRBD1|TRBJ1-2|TRBV20-1
SARASGTGGYGYT
>.|TRBJ2-3|TRBV5-6
ASSFGVTTDTQY
>.|TRBJ1-1|TRBV6-5
ASTSPGRNTEAF
>.|TRBJ2-2|TRBV29-1
SVAARADTGELF
>TRBD1|TRBJ1-5|TRBV7-2
ASSTQTGGLSNQPQH
>.|TRBJ2-2|TRBV7-3
ASSRDSPGELF
>TRBD1|TRBJ2-1|TRBV11-2
ASRGLETGDTTPF
>.|TRBJ1-4|TRBV5-1
ASSLARGDEKLF
>TRBD1|TRBJ2-5|TRBV5-1
ASSSAGTGVETQY
>.|TRBJ1-2|TRBV7-3
ASSPVAGLRYGYT
>.|TRBJ1-6|TRBV28
ASSTTNTPLH
>.|TRBJ2-1|TRBV6-5
ASSYSLRRAGNNEQF
>.|TRBJ1-2|TRBV5-1
ASSLVDSDGYT
>.|TRBJ1-5|TRBV12-3/TRBV12-4
ASSWGPGRIQPQH
>.|TRBJ2-3|TRBV7-2
ASSLYWSTDTEY
>TRBD2|TRBJ2-3|TRBV6-5
ASGYSGGITDTQY
>.|TRBJ1-6|TRBV6-5
ASSYSGDNSPLH
>TRBD1|TRBJ1-1|TRBV18
ASSPRTGDMNTEAF